One sample yielded the 25 T cell receptor beta chains listed below, sequenced in a study of T cells in Graves' hyperthyroidism and ophthalmopathy. Amplification of TCR beta CDR3 regions used RNA as the template. An initial round of RT-PCR targeting the TCR CDR3 relied on the HTBI primer set. TCRdb processed the multiplex PCR reads anew with MiXCR; each CDR3 protein has one entry. This table holds around 270,000 distinct CDR3 sequences, roughly 19% found once. Sequencing input: blood. These receptors were obtained from a man between 50 and 59 years old with Graves' ophthalmopathy.

This clonotype was recorded at least ten times. V gene TRBV7-3 combines with J gene TRBJ2-1; a possible D gene is TRBD2 (6 bases). Trimming cost V 8 bases and J 8 bases, with 16 bases left between them. Germline V gives CDR1 SGHTA, CDR2 FQGTGA. The CDR3 is 13 residues long. The chain's CDR3 is CASSYGGADEQFF. CDR3 coding DNA: TGTGCCAGCTCGTATGGAGGGGCCGATGAGCAGTTCTTC.

This clonotype was seen ten or more times. The J gene is TRBJ1-1, the V gene TRBV7-3; no firm D call. The V end lost 1 base, the J end lost 6 bases, and 9 bases lay between the germline ends. CDR3 length: 13 amino acids. The germline gives CDR1 SGHTA, CDR2 FQGTGA. CDR3 amino acids: CASSLKSNAEAFF. The CDR3 coding sequence is TGTGCCAGCAGCTTAAAATCAAACGCTGAAGCTTTCTTT.

This clonotype was counted ten times or more. V gene TRBV3-1 combines with J gene TRBJ2-7; D perhaps matches TRBD1 (5 bases). Trimming removed 1 base at V and 2 bases at J, with 6 bases between. Germline CDR1 and CDR2: LGHDT and YNNKEL (reference sequence). This CDR3 has 13 residues. The CDR3 DNA sequence: TGTGCCAGCAGCCAAGGGGGCCCCTACGAGCAGTACTTC. It is translated as CASSQGGPYEQYF.

The genes are TRBV24-1 and TRBJ1-5, with a weak D call TRBD1 (5 bases). Germline values: CDR1 KGHDR, CDR2 SFDVKD. The V end was cut by 5 bases, the J end by 2 bases, with 12 bases between. This CDR3 region has 15 residues. The CDR3 nucleotides read TGTGCCACCAGTGTCACAGGTAATGGCAATCAGCCCCAGCATTTT. The encoded protein is CATSVTGNGNQPQHF.

A few counts support this clonotype. A read error may produce the germline difference seen at one junction end. The chain couples TRBV6-1 to TRBJ2-5; D not certain. Germline-derived CDR1 and CDR2 are MNHNS and SASEGT. The CDR3 runs 12 residues. The chain's CDR3 is CASSEALAPSHF. The CDR3 DNA reads as TGTGCCAGCAGTGAAGCGCTTGCACCCTCCCACTTC.

This chain joins TRBV5-1 and TRBJ2-3, with a tentative D call TRBD1 (6 bases). The CDR3 loop spans 16 amino acids. From germline, CDR1 is SGHRS and CDR2 YFSETQ. V shed 0 bases and J shed 6 bases, with 17 bases lying between them. CDR3 coding DNA: TGCGCCAGCAGCTTGGAGGCTGGAGGAAGGGGGGATACGCAGTATTTT. Its protein product is CASSLEAGGRGDTQYF.

This clonotype appeared many times. The V gene is TRBV28, the J gene TRBJ2-1, with a weak D call TRBD1 (6 bases). CDR3 length: 15 amino acids. CDR1 is MDHEN and CDR2 is SYDVKM in the germline V gene. V lost 11 bases and J lost 1, with 18 bases in between. This CDR3 is CAHSPPTGSYNEQFF. CDR3 nucleotides: TGTGCCCACAGTCCCCCGACAGGTTCCTACAATGAGCAGTTCTTC.

Turning to this clonotype: This could be a read error, since a much larger clone is one nucleotide away. V is TRBV20-1 and J is TRBJ2-1; 7 positions agree with TRBD2. Germline V gene sequence: CDR1 DFQATT, CDR2 SNEGSKA (reference sequence). V lost 5 bases and J lost 5; bases outside the gene matches: 12. This CDR3 region has 15 residues. The CDR3 DNA sequence: TGCAGTGCTCACCCCGTCCAGCGGGGCCACAATGAGCAGTTCTTC. It specifies CSAHPVQRGHNEQFF.

This chain links TRBV7-9 with TRBJ1-5, with a weak D call TRBD1 (5 bases). Per germline, CDR1 SEHNR and CDR2 FQNEAQ (reference sequence). CDR3 length equals 15 residues. With 5 bases removed from V and 6 bases from J, the gap between germline ends came to 17 bases. The CDR3 reads CASSEGSGGSQPQHF. CDR3 coding DNA: TGTGCCAGCAGCGAGGGGTCGGGCGGGAGTCAGCCCCAGCATTTT.

As for this clonotype: A much larger clone differs by one base, so this may be a read error. CDR3 bases: TGTGCCACCACGTCGCACACTGAAGCTTTCTTT. Protein sequence: CATTSHTEAFF. The chain has TRBV11-2 and TRBJ1-1; no firm D call. The CDR3 is 11 amino acids. CDR1 is SGHAT, CDR2 FQNNGV, per germline. V was shortened by 10 bases and J by 3 bases, with 9 bases between the two germline ends.

This chain connects TRBV11-2 to TRBJ1-3; unclear D gene. Trimming left V 5 bases short and J 0 bases short, with 20 bases between. Germline CDR1 is SGHAT and CDR2 is FQNNGV. The CDR3 loop spans 18 amino acids. In DNA form, the CDR3 reads TGTGCCAGCAGCCGAATTAGTGGGCCGGGGTTCTCTGGAAACACCATATATTTT. It yields the protein CASSRISGPGFSGNTIYF.

This clonotype has more than one count but fewer than ten. For the CDR3, the DNA is TGTGCCACCAGCCGAGGGGACGATAACACAGATACGCAGTATTTT. Amino acid sequence: CATSRGDDNTDTQYF. This chain connects TRBV15 to TRBJ2-3; D assignment may be TRBD1 or TRBD2 (5 bases each). The ends were cut back, 5 bases at V and 2 bases at J, with 14 bases in the middle. Germline CDR1 reads LNHNV; CDR2 reads YYDKDF (reference sequence). The CDR3 length is 15 residues.

This clonotype occurred many times. This chain uses TRBV20-1 with TRBJ2-5; tentative D call: TRBD1 (5 bases). CDR1 and CDR2 (germline): DFQATT, SNEGSKA (reference sequence). V was clipped by 3 bases and J by 5 bases, with 16 bases between them. CDR3 length equals 14 residues. The DNA of the CDR3 is TGCAGTGCTAGGGTCGGAAGGGGCGGCGAGACCCAGTACTTC. This encodes CSARVGRGGETQYF.

This clonotype was seen a few times. The chain employs TRBV2 and TRBJ1-6; D perhaps matches TRBD1 (5 bases). The germline V gene encodes CDR1 SNHLY and CDR2 FYNNEI. The germline V and J ends were trimmed by 6 bases and 10 bases, with 16 bases remaining between them. This CDR3 has 14 residues. In nucleotides, the CDR3 is TGTGCCAGCAGCTTACGCAGGGACCTGTCACCCCTCCACTTT. Translated, it gives CASSLRRDLSPLHF.

The chain couples TRBV18 to TRBJ2-5, with D uncertain. Germline CDR1 and CDR2: KGHSH and LQKENI. This CDR3 comprises 14 residues. Trimming removed 2 bases from V and 2 bases from J, with 9 bases in between. CDR3 amino acids: CASSPNPLQETQYF. CDR3 coding DNA: TGTGCCAGCTCACCAAACCCGTTGCAAGAGACCCAGTACTTC.

The chain employs TRBV6-2 or TRBV6-3 and TRBJ2-6; TRBD1 might be the D (5 bases). The germline V and J ends were trimmed by 8 bases and 0 bases, with 14 bases remaining between them. CDR3 length: 16 residues. Per the germline V gene, CDR1 is MNHEY and CDR2 is SVGEGT. The DNA of the CDR3 is TGTGCCAGCGGAAAGACAGAAGTCTCTGGGGCCAACGTCCTGACTTTC. Translating gives CASGKTEVSGANVLTF.

The J gene is TRBJ2-5, the V gene TRBV5-1; 9 bases align to TRBD1. Losses at the gene ends were 2 bases for V and 3 bases for J; bases not matched to a gene: 2. Germline V lookup: CDR1 SGHRS, CDR2 YFSETQ. The CDR3 spans 14 residues. The CDR3 DNA reads as TGCGCCAGCAGCTTCGGGACAGGGAAAGAGACCCAGTACTTC. It codes for CASSFGTGKETQYF.

V is TRBV19 and J is TRBJ2-7; TRBD2 matches at 7 bases. The CDR3 is 13 amino acids. Losses at the gene ends were 8 bases for V and 3 bases for J; bases not matched to a gene: 7. From germline, CDR1 is LNHDA and CDR2 SQIVND (reference sequence). The CDR3 DNA is TGTGCCAGTTCGGCTAGCGGAGTCTACGAGCAGTACTTC. It yields the protein CASSASGVYEQYF.

The count of this clonotype is one. This sequence may be a read error, since a much larger clone differs from it by one base. The chain has TRBV11-2 and TRBJ2-2, with 7 positions matching TRBD2. Trimming cost V 6 bases and J 5 bases; bases outside gene matches: 15. The CDR3 loop spans 17 amino acids. The V gene's germline CDR1 is SGHAT and CDR2 FQNNGV. CDR3 coding DNA: TGTGCCAGCAGACGTCAAACCGGGGACGGGAGGACCGGGGAGCTGTTTTTT. Its translation: CASRRQTGDGRTGELFF.

This rearrangement joins TRBV9 to TRBJ2-7; D may be TRBD1 (6 bases). The CDR3 runs 14 residues. The V gene's germline CDR1 is SGDLS and CDR2 YYNGEE. The germline V and J ends were trimmed by 0 bases and 3 bases, with 10 bases remaining between them. CDR3 nucleotide sequence: TGTGCCAGCAGCGTAGATGGACAGAGCTACGAGCAGTACTTC. Amino acids: CASSVDGQSYEQYF.

This clonotype was seen only a few times. The gene calls are TRBV29-1 and TRBJ2-4, with no clear D. Germline loops: CDR1 SQVTM, CDR2 ANQGSEA. CDR3 length: 15 amino acids. Trimming took off 7 bases at V and 0 bases at J, with 16 bases between the two ends. CDR3 in DNA: TGCAGCGCCGAGGCACTTAAACTAGCCAAAAACATTCAGTACTTC. Amino acids: CSAEALKLAKNIQYF. Full variable domain (outside the CDR3, taken from reference TRBV29-1 and TRBJ2-4): SAVISQKPSRDICQRGTSLTIQCQVDSQVTMMFWYRQQPGQSLTLIATANQGSEATYESGFVIDKFPISRPNLTFSTLTVSNMSPEDSSIYLCSAEALKLAKNIQYFGAGTRLSVL.

This clonotype appeared a few times. This chain connects TRBV4-1 to TRBJ1-4; D not resolved. Between the trimmed V and J ends, which lost 1 base and 4 bases, there was a span of 10 bases. This CDR3 spans 15 amino acids. CDR1 and CDR2 (germline): MGHRA, YSYEKL. CDR3 sequence: CASSQGLQSNEKLFF. In DNA, the CDR3 is TGCGCCAGCAGCCAAGGTTTACAGAGTAATGAAAAACTGTTTTTT.

This clonotype was seen at least ten times. The gene calls are TRBV6-1 and TRBJ1-4; D remains ambiguous. Germline CDR1 and CDR2: MNHNS and SASEGT. V shed 6 bases and J shed 0 bases, with 8 bases lying between them. The CDR3 extends over 14 amino acids. CDR3 loop: CASSPTTTNEKLFF. DNA of the CDR3: TGTGCCAGCAGCCCGACAACAACTAATGAAAAACTGTTTTTT.

This clonotype was seen at least ten times. This sequence joins TRBV20-1 and TRBJ2-1; D is possibly TRBD2 (5 bases). The CDR3 sequence is 13 residues long. V was trimmed by 6 bases and J by 0 bases, leaving 9 bases between them. Germline CDR1 DFQATT, CDR2 SNEGSKA (reference sequence). CDR3 DNA: TGCAGTGCCCGACGGGGCTCCTACAATGAGCAGTTCTTC. Translated, it gives CSARRGSYNEQFF.

This clonotype was detected ten times or more. The chain uses TRBV11-3 and TRBJ2-1; TRBD1 agrees at 7 bases. Unmatched junction bases numbered 2, after V lost 5 bases and J lost 4 bases. From germline, CDR1 is SGHNT and CDR2 YENEEA. This CDR3 contains 13 residues. As DNA, the CDR3 is TGTGCCAGCAGCCCGGGACAGTACAATGAGCAGTTCTTC. Translation gives CASSPGQYNEQFF. The full variable domain, completed using reference TRBV11-3 and TRBJ2-1, is EAGVVQSPRYKIIEKKQPVAFWCNPISGHNTLYWYLQNLGQGPELLIRYENEEAVDDSQLPKDRFSAERLKGVDSTLKIQPAELGDSAVYLCASSPGQYNEQFFGPGTRLTVL.